The present TCR beta chain was sequenced within a study of graft-versus-host responses after intestinal transplantation. Study at large: Every recipient had anti-thymocyte globulin induction and about three years of tacrolimus plus steroids. Study outcomes and limitations: Some GvH clones were seen earlier in gut or blood, suggesting intestinal origin. High graft-versus-host to host-versus-graft T cell clonal ratios marked allografts of patients with graft-donor macrochimerism.

CDR1 SGHDT and CDR2 YYEEEE come from the germline V gene. This CDR3 region has 15 residues. Trimming shortened V by 4 bases and J by 1 base, and 11 bases separated the two germline ends. This clone was counted a single time. Antigen specificity is unknown. Using immunoSEQ multiplex PCR, the repertoire was profiled, and TCRdb retains in-frame clones only, with some absent. The sample holds more than 100,000 clones, more than 85% seen once. The TCR sequence derives from a human donor who received an intestinal transplant. The J gene is TRBJ2-2, the V gene TRBV5-6; D could derive from TRBD1 or TRBD2 (5 bases each). The sequencing here drew on unstimulated CD8+ T cells sorted from spleen or lymph node cells, taken before intestinal transplant. The CDR3 nucleotides read TGTGCCAGCAGCGGTGGGACGAAGAACACCGGGGAGCTGTTTTTT. This sequence encodes CASSGGTKNTGELFF.